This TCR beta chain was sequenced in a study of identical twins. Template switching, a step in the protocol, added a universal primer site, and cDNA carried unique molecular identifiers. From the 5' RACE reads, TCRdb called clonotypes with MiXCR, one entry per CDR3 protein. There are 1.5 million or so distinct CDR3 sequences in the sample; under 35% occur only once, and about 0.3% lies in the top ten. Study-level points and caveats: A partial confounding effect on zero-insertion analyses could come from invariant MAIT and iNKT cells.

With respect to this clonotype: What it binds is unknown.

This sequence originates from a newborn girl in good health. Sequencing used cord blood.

CDR3 sequence reads: CASSPRTAAVDEQFF. For the CDR3, the DNA is TGTGCCAGCAGCCCTCGGACTGCGGCGGTTGATGAGCAGTTCTTC. V usage is TRBV9 and J usage is TRBJ2-1, with a weak D call TRBD2 (5 bases). This CDR3 has 15 residues. Germline lookup yields CDR1 SGDLS and CDR2 YYNGEE. Deletions cut 4 bases from V and 8 bases from J, with 19 bases between.